Below are 22 T cell receptor beta chains sequenced from a single sample in a study of shared clonotypes between healthy human individuals. Generated by immunoSEQ multiplex PCR, the TCRdb table keeps only in-frame clones and is missing some. The table includes about 1.5 million clones, around 97% detected once. The source material was naive CD4+ T cells sorted from blood. Subset given: CD45RA+ positively selected. The receptors originated from a man aged 25-40 years in good health.

The V and J genes are TRBV10-3 and TRBJ2-5, with 9 bases that match TRBD2. V shed 6 bases, J shed 1 base, and the junction held 3 bases outside the gene matches. The CDR3 runs 14 residues. Germline V CDR1 and CDR2: ENHRY, SYGVKD. DNA of the CDR3: TGTGCCATCAGCATAGCGGGAGTCCAAGAGACCCAGTACTTC. Its translation: CAISIAGVQETQYF.

This chain uses TRBV28 with TRBJ2-7, with D tentatively TRBD1 (6 bases). There are 15 residues in the CDR3. Germline V gene lookup returns CDR1 MDHEN and CDR2 SYDVKM. V lost 3 bases and J 4 bases, leaving 16 bases between the germline ends. CDR3 protein: CASSLAGALGYEQYF. The DNA of the CDR3 is TGTGCCAGCAGTTTGGCAGGGGCGCTTGGGTACGAGCAGTACTTC.

The CDR3 spells CASIGRYPTGELFF. CDR3 sequence (DNA): TGTGCCAGCATAGGGCGGTATCCCACCGGGGAGCTGTTTTTT. The chain couples TRBV27 to TRBJ2-2, with D uncertain. Germline V CDR1 and CDR2: MNHEY, SMNVEV (reference sequence). The length of the CDR3 is 14 residues. Trimming pared 7 bases from V and 4 bases from J, leaving 13 bases between.

This sequence joins TRBV28 and TRBJ1-2; D uncertain. CDR1 and CDR2 from the germline V gene are MDHEN and SYDVKM. Trimming took off 4 bases at V and 5 bases at J, with 11 bases between the two ends. The CDR3 has 13 amino acids. CDR3 sequence: CASSSAVTYGYTF. The CDR3 DNA follows: TGTGCCAGCAGTTCGGCGGTAACATATGGCTACACCTTC.

The chain employs TRBV28 and TRBJ1-2; D is unresolved. Trimming cost V 6 bases and J 2 bases, with 10 bases left between them. The germline CDR1 and CDR2 sequences are MDHEN and SYDVKM. The CDR3 is made up of 13 amino acids. The DNA for the CDR3 is TGTGCCAGCAGACCCGGACGAAACTATGGCTACACCTTC. Amino acid sequence: CASRPGRNYGYTF.

The rearrangement uses TRBV18 and TRBJ2-3; 9 bases match TRBD2. The V and J ends lost 0 bases and 0 bases, in that order; junction bases with no gene match: 16. The CDR3 spans 21 residues. The germline gives CDR1 KGHSH, CDR2 LQKENI. The CDR3 spells CASSPPGGRANYRASTDTQYF. The CDR3, as DNA: TGTGCCAGCTCACCACCGGGCGGGAGGGCCAATTATCGTGCTAGCACAGATACGCAGTATTTT.

The chain has TRBV6-1 and TRBJ2-5; D possibly uses TRBD1 or TRBD2 (5 bases each). V lost 4 bases and J lost 5, with 20 bases in between. This CDR3 is 16 amino acids long. The germline CDR1 and CDR2 sequences are MNHNS and SASEGT. The CDR3 here is CASSANIRGVRETQYF. DNA for the CDR3: TGTGCCAGCAGTGCGAACATTAGAGGGGTAAGGGAGACCCAGTACTTC.

This clone turned up a few times. The CDR3 loop reads CASSVRTKLFF. The CDR3 region has the DNA TGTGCCAGTAGTGTTCGGACAAAGCTGTTTTTT. J is TRBJ2-2 and V is TRBV19, with a weak D call TRBD1 (5 bases). Germline V gene sequence: CDR1 LNHDA, CDR2 SQIVND (reference sequence). The CDR3 contains 11 residues. V lost 5 bases and J lost 12, with 10 bases in between.

The chain has TRBV29-1 and TRBJ2-7; perhaps D is TRBD1 or TRBD2 (5 bases each). The germline CDR1 and CDR2 sequences are SQVTM and ANQGSEA. V was clipped by 0 bases and J by 2 bases, with 14 bases between them. The CDR3 length is 15 residues. As DNA, the CDR3 is TGCAGCGTTGAAGATCGGGGACGGAGACCCTACGAGCAGTACTTC. It yields the protein CSVEDRGRRPYEQYF.

This clone came up once. This rearrangement joins TRBV28 to TRBJ2-7, with 7 positions matching TRBD1. Germline V lookup: CDR1 MDHEN, CDR2 SYDVKM. V was pared by 5 bases and J by 4 bases, with 5 bases of the junction left unmatched. This CDR3 contains 13 residues. This chain's CDR3 is CASSPTGRYEQYF. In nucleotides, the CDR3 is TGTGCCAGCAGTCCGACAGGGCGGTACGAGCAGTACTTC.

The V call is TRBV5-1, the J call TRBJ1-1; D perhaps matches TRBD1 (5 bases). The CDR3 has 14 amino acids. Germline CDR1 reads SGHRS; CDR2 reads YFSETQ. The V end lost 3 bases, the J end lost 1 base, and 10 bases lay between the germline ends. CDR3: CASSWDGQNTEAFF. The CDR3 DNA sequence: TGCGCCAGCAGCTGGGATGGACAGAACACTGAAGCTTTCTTT. Together with reference TRBV5-1 and TRBJ1-1, the CDR3 gives the full variable domain: KAGVTQTPRYLIKTRGQQVTLSCSPISGHRSVSWYQQTPGQGLQFLFEYFSETQRNKGNFPGRFSGRQFSNSRSEMNVSTLELGDSALYLCASSWDGQNTEAFFGQGTRLTVV.

For this clone: The same CDR3 arises from other DNA sequences in this sample as well. This chain connects TRBV5-1 to TRBJ2-7; D may be TRBD2 (5 bases). The CDR3 has 13 residues. CDR1 and CDR2 (germline): SGHRS, YFSETQ. Trimming cost V 4 bases and J 0 bases, with 8 bases left between them. The CDR3 sequence is CASSRDYSYEQYF. The DNA for the CDR3 is TGCGCCAGCAGCCGGGATTACTCCTACGAGCAGTACTTC. Full variable domain (missing parts from reference TRBV5-1 and TRBJ2-7): KAGVTQTPRYLIKTRGQQVTLSCSPISGHRSVSWYQQTPGQGLQFLFEYFSETQRNKGNFPGRFSGRQFSNSRSEMNVSTLELGDSALYLCASSRDYSYEQYFGPGTRLTVT.

V and J are TRBV21-1 and TRBJ2-7; TRBD2, the D gene given by the table, was not confirmed from the DNA. TRBV21-1 is listed as a pseudogene. This CDR3 is 19 amino acids long. CDR3 loop: CASGGQGLRRLADSYEQYF. For the CDR3, the DNA is TGTGCCAGCGGAGGCCAAGGCCTGCGTAGGCTAGCGGACTCCTACGAGCAGTACTTC.

V is TRBV6-5 and J is TRBJ2-2; no clear D gene. V dropped 0 bases and J dropped 5 bases, with 7 bases sitting between them. CDR3 length: 14 residues. The V gene's germline CDR1 is MNHEY and CDR2 SVGAGI. In DNA, the CDR3 is TGTGCCAGCAGTTACTCGACTGGTACCGGGGAGCTGTTTTTT. Amino acids: CASSYSTGTGELFF.

This rearrangement joins TRBV7-9 to TRBJ2-7; TRBD2 is a possible D gene (6 bases). The CDR3 is 14 residues long. V dropped 4 bases and J dropped 0 bases, with 10 bases sitting between them. The germline V gene encodes CDR1 SEHNR and CDR2 FQNEAQ (reference sequence). The CDR3 sequence is CASSSVGGSYEQYF. In nucleotides, the CDR3 is TGTGCCAGCAGCTCAGTGGGGGGCTCCTACGAGCAGTACTTC. Variable domain in full (rest from reference TRBV7-9 and TRBJ2-7): DTGVSQNPRHKITKRGQNVTFRCDPISEHNRLYWYRQTLGQGPEFLTYFQNEAQLEKSRLLSDRFSAERPKGSFSTLEIQRTEQGDSAMYLCASSSVGGSYEQYFGPGTRLTVT.

V usage is TRBV7-3 and J usage is TRBJ2-7, with D possibly matching TRBD2 (6 bases). Trimming pared 3 bases from V and 2 bases from J, leaving 14 bases between. Germline loops: CDR1 SGHTA, CDR2 FQGTGA. The CDR3 runs to 15 residues. In DNA form, the CDR3 reads TGTGCCAGCAGCTTTGGTCCGGGGGTGGCCTACGAGCAGTACTTC. Translation: CASSFGPGVAYEQYF.

Note on this clone: Other nucleotide sequences in the sample specify the same CDR3. V usage is TRBV2 and J usage is TRBJ2-1; 12 nucleotides align to TRBD2. Trimming cost V 7 bases and J 6 bases; bases outside gene matches: 4. Germline loops: CDR1 SNHLY, CDR2 FYNNEI. This CDR3 is 14 amino acids long. CDR3 nucleotide sequence: TGTGCCAGCACGGGGACTAGCGGGTCCAATGAGCAGTTCTTC. It yields the protein CASTGTSGSNEQFF. Variable domain in full (rest from reference TRBV2 and TRBJ2-1): EPEVTQTPSHQVTQMGQEVILRCVPISNHLYFYWYRQILGQKVEFLVSFYNNEISEKSEIFDDQFSVERPDGSNFTLKIRSTKLEDSAMYFCASTGTSGSNEQFFGPGTRLTVL.

This chain uses TRBV28 with TRBJ1-3, with TRBD1 as a possible D gene (6 bases). Trimming removed 4 bases from V and 9 bases from J, with 25 bases in between. CDR1 MDHEN and CDR2 SYDVKM come from the germline V gene. The CDR3 runs 17 residues. The CDR3 here is CASSWVTGPGSSVTIYF. The DNA for the CDR3 is TGTGCCAGCAGTTGGGTCACAGGGCCCGGGAGTTCTGTCACCATATATTTT.

The gene calls are TRBV6-6 and TRBJ2-5; D unresolved. Germline V gives CDR1 MNHNY, CDR2 SVGAGI (reference sequence). With 6 bases removed from V and 9 bases from J, the gap between germline ends came to 14 bases. CDR3 length equals 12 residues. This CDR3 reads CASSQLPEAQYF. Written as DNA, the CDR3 is TGTGCCAGCAGCCAACTCCCTGAGGCCCAGTACTTC.

The V and J genes are TRBV2 and TRBJ2-4; no clear D gene. Per germline, CDR1 SNHLY and CDR2 FYNNEI. This CDR3 region has 13 residues. V lost 6 bases to trimming and J lost 8 bases, with 14 bases between them. The CDR3 region is CASSWGPLDIQYF. The CDR3 DNA follows: TGTGCCAGCAGCTGGGGTCCCCTAGACATTCAGTACTTC.

This chain uses TRBV11-2 with TRBJ2-1; tentative D call: TRBD1 (6 bases). This CDR3 region has 17 residues. Per the germline V gene, CDR1 is SGHAT and CDR2 is FQNNGV. V lost 2 bases and J lost 7, with 21 bases in between. The chain's CDR3 is CASSLKSVQGLNNEQFF. CDR3 in DNA: TGTGCCAGCAGCTTAAAATCTGTACAGGGTTTGAATAATGAGCAGTTCTTC.

The chain employs TRBV7-8 and TRBJ2-3; 13 bases map to TRBD2. The V segment lost 6 bases and the J segment 0 bases; nucleotides outside the gene matches: 15. Germline V gene lookup returns CDR1 SGHVS and CDR2 FQNEAQ. The CDR3 extends over 20 amino acids. CDR3 nucleotide sequence: TGTGCCAGCAGTCACGATCCGGGACTAGCGGGAATTACTAGCACAGATACGCAGTATTTT. It specifies CASSHDPGLAGITSTDTQYF. Based on the CDR3 plus reference TRBV7-8 and TRBJ2-3, the full variable domain is GAGVSQSPRYKVAKRGQDVALRCDPISGHVSLFWYQQALGQGPEFLTYFQNEAQLDKSGLPSDRFFAERPEGSVSTLKIQRTQQEDSAVYLCASSHDPGLAGITSTDTQYFGPGTRLTVL.